Following are 25 T cell receptor beta chains from one sample sequenced in a study of blood T cell repertoires in COVID-19 (dated by TCRdb to 2020 to 2022). Library creation used the immunoSEQ multiplex PCR assay. The clones in this table, taken by TCRdb from immuneACCESS, are in-frame only. Not every clone is retained; where verified, under half of the shortfall comes from an unresolved V gene, and the cause of the rest is unknown. The sample includes approximately 220,000 clones, with around nine tenths observed a single time. The top ten constitute roughly 4% of the sample. The specimen was PBMCs or T cells enriched from blood (not recorded which). These receptors were collected from a woman aged 25 to 39 with acute COVID-19.

This rearrangement joins TRBV19 to TRBJ1-5; 8 nucleotides agree with TRBD1. The V gene's germline CDR1 is LNHDA and CDR2 SQIVND (reference sequence). This CDR3 has 16 residues. The trim removed 5 bases at V and 4 bases at J, leaving 10 bases unmatched. CDR3 coding DNA: TGTGCCAGTAGTCCCGCGCCCCGGACAGGGAATCAGCCCCAGCATTTT. Translating gives CASSPAPRTGNQPQHF.

The gene calls are TRBV11-2 and TRBJ2-7; D is unclear. Trimming stripped 2 bases from V and 1 base from J, with 9 bases between. Germline CDR1 reads SGHAT; CDR2 reads FQNNGV. The CDR3 contains 14 residues. The CDR3 region has the DNA TGTGCCAGCAGCTTACTAACAGTTTCCTACGAGCAGTACTTC. It is translated as CASSLLTVSYEQYF.

This clone was picked up one time. The rearrangement links TRBV15 to TRBJ2-1, with 13 bases aligning to TRBD2. The length of the CDR3 is 16 residues. CDR1 and CDR2 from the germline V gene are LNHNV and YYDKDF (reference sequence). Losses at the gene ends were 5 bases for V and 6 bases for J; bases not matched to a gene: 7. CDR3 DNA: TGTGCCACCAGCGGACGACTAGCGGGGGGCCTCAATGAGCAGTTCTTC. Translation: CATSGRLAGGLNEQFF.

The rearrangement links TRBV2 to TRBJ2-3; D is uncertain. Germline CDR1 is SNHLY and CDR2 is FYNNEI. The CDR3 loop spans 16 amino acids. Trimming took off 2 bases at V and 3 bases at J, with 15 bases between the two ends. The CDR3 region is CASSERSLVLTDTQYF. CDR3 nucleotide sequence: TGTGCCAGCAGTGAAAGAAGTCTAGTGCTGACAGATACGCAGTATTTT. Filled out from reference TRBV2 and TRBJ2-3, the complete variable domain reads EPEVTQTPSHQVTQMGQEVILRCVPISNHLYFYWYRQILGQKVEFLVSFYNNEISEKSEIFDDQFSVERPDGSNFTLKIRSTKLEDSAMYFCASSERSLVLTDTQYFGPGTRLTVL.

This clone was seen only a few times. The CDR3 is CASSLAFGEPNTEAFF. DNA for the CDR3: TGTGCCAGCAGCTTAGCGTTCGGGGAGCCCAACACTGAAGCTTTCTTT. The chain carries TRBV11-1 and TRBJ1-1; D gene ambiguous. The germline V gene has CDR1 SGHAT and CDR2 FQDESV (reference sequence). Trimming pared 0 bases from V and 2 bases from J, leaving 13 bases between. This CDR3 contains 16 residues. Full variable domain (rest looked up from reference TRBV11-1 and TRBJ1-1): EAEVAQSPRYKITEKSQAVAFWCDPISGHATLYWYRQILGQGPELLVQFQDESVVDDSQLPKDRFSAERLKGVDSTLKIQPAELGDSAMYLCASSLAFGEPNTEAFFGQGTRLTVV.

The chain has TRBV29-1 and TRBJ2-1; TRBD1 agrees at 8 bases. The germline V gene has CDR1 SQVTM and CDR2 ANQGSEA. The ends lost 1 base at V and 2 bases at J; junction bases unmatched: 7. The CDR3 is 16 residues long. CDR3 nucleotide sequence: TGCAGCGTTGAAGGGGGACAGGATGACCCCTACAATGAGCAGTTCTTC. This gives the protein CSVEGGQDDPYNEQFF.

The V call is TRBV30, the J call TRBJ1-4; D might be TRBD1 (5 bases). The germline V and J ends were trimmed by 1 base and 5 bases, with 8 bases remaining between them. The CDR3 totals 13 residues. Per the germline V gene, CDR1 is GTSNPN and CDR2 is SVGIG (reference sequence). Written as DNA, the CDR3 is TGTGCCTGGAGTGCCGACAGAAATGAAAAACTGTTTTTT. Translated, it gives CAWSADRNEKLFF. Complete variable domain (other parts from reference TRBV30 and TRBJ1-4): SQTIHQWPATLVQPVGSPLSLECTVEGTSNPNLYWYRQAAGRGLQLLFYSVGIGQISSEVPQNLSASRPQDRQFILSSKKLLLSDSGFYLCAWSADRNEKLFFGSGTQLSVL.

The V gene is TRBV5-1, the J gene TRBJ2-3; tentative D call: TRBD2 (6 bases). V gave up 4 bases and J gave up 2 bases, with 20 bases separating them. The CDR3 extends over 17 amino acids. In germline, CDR1 is SGHRS, CDR2 YFSETQ. The CDR3: CASSRTGLQADTDTQYF. CDR3 bases: TGCGCCAGCAGCAGAACGGGACTCCAGGCCGACACAGATACGCAGTATTTT.

V gene TRBV27 combines with J gene TRBJ2-7; TRBD1 agrees at 7 bases. The CDR3 consists of 14 residues. Germline V gene sequence: CDR1 MNHEY, CDR2 SMNVEV (reference sequence). V gave up 6 bases and J gave up 5 bases; unmatched junction bases: 10. CDR3 residues: CASREGAGMDEQYF. The CDR3 DNA reads as TGTGCCAGCAGAGAGGGGGCCGGGATGGACGAGCAGTACTTC.

The rearrangement uses TRBV27 and TRBJ2-2, with TRBD2 as a possible D gene (5 bases). This CDR3 spans 16 amino acids. The V end lost 5 bases, the J end lost 5 bases, and 18 bases lay between the germline ends. From germline, CDR1 is MNHEY and CDR2 SMNVEV (reference sequence). CDR3 amino acids: CASSPRASTGTGELFF. CDR3 nucleotide sequence: TGTGCCAGCAGTCCAAGGGCTAGCACGGGGACCGGGGAGCTGTTTTTT.

V usage is TRBV5-6 and J usage is TRBJ1-2; 8 bases fit TRBD1. The CDR3 contains 15 residues. CDR1 and CDR2 from the germline V gene are SGHDT and YYEEEE. The ends lost 0 bases at V and 4 bases at J; junction bases unmatched: 5. CDR3 sequence reads: CASSLAGTGTYGYTF. The CDR3 DNA sequence: TGTGCCAGCAGCTTGGCCGGGACAGGAACCTATGGCTACACCTTC.

V usage is TRBV23-1 and J usage is TRBJ2-1; 12 bases are shared with TRBD2. TRBV23-1 is an ORF, with its function uncertain. The V gene end was trimmed by 6 bases and the J gene end by 4 bases; junction bases not matched to a gene: 1. The CDR3 length is 14 residues. CDR3 loop: CASSTSGGYNEQFF. The CDR3 coding sequence is TGCGCCAGCAGCACTAGCGGGGGGTACAATGAGCAGTTCTTC.

This chain connects TRBV6-5 to TRBJ1-5, with 10 bases matching TRBD1. The CDR3 contains 15 residues. With 6 bases clipped from V and 4 bases from J, the junction kept 6 bases outside the gene matches. Germline V gene data show CDR1 as MNHEY and CDR2 as SVGAGI. The CDR3 DNA follows: TGTGCCAGCAGACCCGACAGGGGGCTAAATCAGCCCCAGCATTTT. Amino acids: CASRPDRGLNQPQHF.

J is TRBJ1-1 and V is TRBV3-1 (or the pseudogene TRBV3-2), with D uncertain. Germline V lookup: CDR1 LGHDT, CDR2 YNNKEL (reference sequence). V was pared by 0 bases and J by 8 bases, with 10 bases between. The CDR3 spans 13 residues. The CDR3 sequence: CASSQEKREEAFF. The DNA of the CDR3 is TGTGCCAGCAGCCAAGAGAAACGGGAAGAAGCTTTCTTT.

The V call is TRBV5-4, the J call TRBJ2-3, with a weak D call TRBD1 (5 bases). Deletions cut 1 base from V and 1 base from J, with 7 bases between. Germline V gives CDR1 SGHNT, CDR2 YYREEE (reference sequence). The CDR3 totals 14 residues. The CDR3: CASSLMTGTDTQYF. In DNA, the CDR3 is TGTGCCAGCAGCTTGATGACAGGCACAGATACGCAGTATTTT.

This chain joins TRBV6-2 or TRBV6-3 and TRBJ1-5; perhaps TRBD1 as D (6 bases). The length of the CDR3 is 14 residues. In germline, CDR1 is MNHEY, CDR2 SVGEGT. V lost 0 bases to trimming and J lost 5 bases, with 8 bases between them. CDR3 protein: CASSYSGQYQPQHF. CDR3 bases: TGTGCCAGCAGTTACTCAGGACAGTATCAGCCCCAGCATTTT.

The chain employs TRBV5-5 and TRBJ1-2; D may be TRBD1 (6 bases). Trimming took off 1 base at V and 4 bases at J, with 14 bases between the two ends. The CDR3 loop spans 15 amino acids. In germline, CDR1 is SGHKS, CDR2 YYEKEE (reference sequence). CDR3 coding DNA: TGTGCCAGCAGCTTGCAGGACAGCGCCTTCTATGGCTACACCTTC. This translates into CASSLQDSAFYGYTF.

V is TRBV19 and J is TRBJ1-3; TRBD1 agrees at 8 bases. This CDR3 is 16 amino acids long. Germline lookup yields CDR1 LNHDA and CDR2 SQIVND (reference sequence). The V and J ends lost 6 bases and 0 bases, in that order; junction bases with no gene match: 7. The chain's CDR3 is CASRPPGQVSGNTIYF. The CDR3 DNA sequence: TGTGCCAGTAGACCACCGGGACAGGTCTCTGGAAACACCATATATTTT.

V is TRBV7-7 and J is TRBJ2-5; TRBD2 agrees at 7 bases. CDR1 and CDR2 (germline): SSHAT, FNYEAQ (reference sequence). This CDR3 has 17 amino acids. V was clipped by 1 base and J by 1 base; unmatched bases: 9. The CDR3 region is CASSLVATSFFQETQYF. CDR3 in DNA: TGTGCCAGCAGCTTAGTGGCGACTAGCTTCTTCCAAGAGACCCAGTACTTC.

The rearrangement joins TRBV25-1 to TRBJ2-7, with 9 bases identical to TRBD1. V shed 3 bases and J 5 bases; nucleotides not matched to a gene: 5. CDR1 and CDR2 (germline): MGHDK, SYGVNS. The CDR3 sequence is 14 residues long. Here the CDR3 reads CASSDPGQGHEQYF. The CDR3 coding sequence is TGTGCCAGCAGTGATCCCGGACAGGGGCACGAGCAGTACTTC.

The rearrangement uses TRBV6-5 and TRBJ2-2; D not resolved. Germline V gene sequence: CDR1 MNHEY, CDR2 SVGAGI. CDR3 size: 13 residues. Between the trimmed V and J ends, which lost 6 bases and 1 base, there was a span of 6 bases. CDR3 sequence reads: CASSTLNTGELFF. The DNA for the CDR3 is TGTGCCAGCAGCACTTTGAACACCGGGGAGCTGTTTTTT.

The chain carries TRBV28 and TRBJ2-4; weak D call: TRBD1 (5 bases). The germline V gene encodes CDR1 MDHEN and CDR2 SYDVKM. Trimming cost V 3 bases and J 3 bases, with 9 bases left between them. This CDR3 comprises 14 residues. The CDR3 sequence is CASSFRRGKNIQYF. The CDR3 DNA reads TGTGCCAGCAGTTTTCGTAGGGGCAAAAACATTCAGTACTTC.

V usage is TRBV6-5 and J usage is TRBJ2-4; the match to TRBD1 covers 9 bases. Germline CDR1 is MNHEY and CDR2 is SVGAGI. V shed 8 bases and J 1 base; nucleotides not matched to a gene: 6. The CDR3 totals 15 residues. The CDR3 DNA reads as TGTGCCAGCGGCCGGGACAGGGAGGCCAAAAACATTCAGTACTTC. As protein: CASGRDREAKNIQYF.

This chain connects TRBV7-2 to TRBJ2-2; D may be TRBD2 (6 bases). This CDR3 comprises 13 residues. The germline CDR1 and CDR2 sequences are SGHTA and FQGNSA. Deletions cut 1 base from V and 6 bases from J, with 6 bases between. The CDR3 sequence is CASSLGGAGELFF. The CDR3, as DNA: TGTGCCAGCAGCTTAGGGGGGGCCGGGGAGCTGTTTTTT.

The V and J genes are TRBV5-5 and TRBJ2-7; possible D gene TRBD1, 6 bases. The V gene's germline CDR1 is SGHKS and CDR2 YYEKEE (reference sequence). The CDR3 loop spans 18 amino acids. V dropped 0 bases and J dropped 2 bases, with 21 bases sitting between them. This CDR3 reads CASSLGGGWTAEAYEQYF. The CDR3 DNA reads as TGTGCCAGCAGCTTGGGAGGGGGTTGGACAGCTGAGGCCTACGAGCAGTACTTC.